This T cell receptor beta chain is from a study of blood T cell repertoires in COVID-19. Authors' processing steps: Reference gene primer amplification gave nucleated cell count estimates. Generated by immunoSEQ multiplex PCR, the TCRdb table keeps only in-frame clones and is missing some. Clone size and V and J calls were adopted from that table, with D and trimming inferred from the DNA. The sample lists some 210,000 clones; 65% to 85% were seen once. Participants' reported clinical history set cohort assignment. The CDR3 is made up of 14 amino acids. V lost 4 bases to trimming and J lost 4 bases, with 13 bases between them. Germline CDR1 reads LGHDT; CDR2 reads YNNKEL (reference sequence).

V usage is TRBV3-1 (or the pseudogene TRBV3-2) and J usage is TRBJ1-2; a possible D gene is TRBD1 (6 bases). This TCR was sampled from a man aged 30 to 45 with acute COVID-19. The sequenced sample consisted of PBMCs or T cells enriched from blood (not recorded which). The CDR3 region has the DNA TGTGCCAGCAGCCCCGAGACAGGTTCCTATGGCTACACCTTC. Amino acids: CASSPETGSYGYTF.